This TCR beta chain emerged from a study of T cell repertoires and HLA-DP antigens. A remark on this clone: Its antigen is still unknown.

Sequenced by immunoSEQ multiplex PCR; TCRdb stores in-frame clones only, minus some. The data show approximately 86,000 clones, about nine tenths seen once. The CDR3 covers 12 residues. Trimming at V came to 10 bases and at J to 4 bases, leaving 6 bases not matched to a gene. Looked up from germline, CDR1 is MDHEN and CDR2 is SYDVKM. The sequenced sample was CD4+ T cells from PBMCs. The source of this sequence is a middle-aged man in good health and CMV-seronegative. The rearrangement links TRBV28 to TRBJ2-7, with 8 nucleotides matching TRBD1. The chain's CDR3 is CATGTGLYEQYF. CDR3 nucleotide sequence: TGTGCCACCGGGACAGGACTTTACGAGCAGTACTTC.